This T cell receptor (beta chain) emerged from a study of Ad26.COV2.S vaccination and SARS-CoV-2 variants. Study summary: The donor participated in the COV1001 trial, in its Ad26.COV2.S arm.

The protocol was immunoSEQ multiplex PCR, while the TCRdb copy is restricted to in-frame clones and leaves out a portion. The sample consists of some 480,000 clones, around 88% of them appearing once. This CDR3 has 11 amino acids. V shed 3 bases and J shed 9 bases, with 9 bases lying between them. Germline values: CDR1 MDHEN, CDR2 SYDVKM. Documented treatment: roughly 19 received Ad26.COV2.S at low or high dose, single or two shots; roughly 5 received placebo; per-sample allocation not given. After the first vaccine or placebo injection, samples were drawn on day 63. The clonotype comes from a person between 18 and 65 years old who received the Ad26.COV2.S COVID-19 vaccine or a placebo. The source material was peripheral blood, sampled in a trial of Ad26.COV2.S vaccine versus placebo. V is TRBV28 and J is TRBJ2-7; no reliable D call. CDR3 sequence reads: CASSFSAAQYF. The DNA of the CDR3 is TGTGCCAGCAGTTTTTCAGCTGCGCAGTACTTC.